This T cell receptor beta chain was documented in a study of metastatic and nonmetastatic thyroid tumors. Across the study: Repertoire data that came from the blood and tumor or nodule tissue of malignant and benign thyroid patients were compared.

With regard to this clone: What it recognizes is unknown.

Authors' analysis steps: Researchers built a distant-metastasis classifier for papillary thyroid cancer that drew on CDR3 differences across clinicopathological groups. Through MiXCR, TCRdb re-clonotyped the PCR reads. TCRdb, not the original authors, processed these V and J calls. The sample holds roughly 14,000 clones; approximately 30% are singletons and the top ten take over 10%. Broader study findings: Reported TCR beta diversity, measured in blood and tumor, was significantly higher for malignant thyroid tumors than for benign nodules.

Patients had received no treatment of any kind before thyroid surgery. Input material: tumor tissue. The receptor was isolated from a male donor with papillary thyroid cancer or a benign thyroid nodule (not recorded which). Some clones in this sample may be carry-over from other donors' samples.

The CDR3 nucleotides are TGCAGTGCAGAACAGGGAGGGACAGATACGCAGTATTTT. Its translation is CSAEQGGTDTQYF. V usage is TRBV20-1 and J usage is TRBJ2-3, with a weak D call TRBD2 (7 bases). This CDR3 has 13 residues. Trimming took off 6 bases at V and 3 bases at J, with 13 bases between the two ends. Germline loops: CDR1 DFQATT, CDR2 SNEGSKA (reference sequence).